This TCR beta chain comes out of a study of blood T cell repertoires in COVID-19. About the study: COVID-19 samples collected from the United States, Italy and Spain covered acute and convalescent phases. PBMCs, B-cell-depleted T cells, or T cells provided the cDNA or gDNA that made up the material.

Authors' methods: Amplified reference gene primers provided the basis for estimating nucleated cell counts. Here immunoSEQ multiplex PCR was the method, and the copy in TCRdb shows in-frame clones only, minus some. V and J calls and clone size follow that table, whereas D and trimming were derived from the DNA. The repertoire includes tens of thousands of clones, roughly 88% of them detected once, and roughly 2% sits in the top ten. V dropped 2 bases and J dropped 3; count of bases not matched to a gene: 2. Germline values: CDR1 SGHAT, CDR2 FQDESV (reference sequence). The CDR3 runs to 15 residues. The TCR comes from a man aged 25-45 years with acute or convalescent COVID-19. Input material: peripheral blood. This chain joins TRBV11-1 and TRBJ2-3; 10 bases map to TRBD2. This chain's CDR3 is CASSLLAGATDTQYF. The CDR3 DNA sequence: TGTGCCAGCAGCTTACTAGCGGGAGCGACAGATACGCAGTATTTT.